This T cell receptor beta chain derives from a study of T cell responses to AZD1222 COVID-19 vaccine. Profiled with immunoSEQ multiplex PCR; TCRdb holds only in-frame clones, not every one. The sample includes around 190,000 clones, almost 90% of them seen just once. Study outcomes and limitations: Baseline serology detected seropositivity in only six or seven AZD1222 recipients. A reported finding is that nearly half of spike-specific TCRs target unmutated variant regions. Females made up more of the donors, who were largely white British, and clonal diversity may have come out too low. The breadth and depth of Spike-specific TCRs increased once two AZD1222 doses had been given.

A note on this clone: Its antigen is as yet unknown.

The material sequenced was peripheral blood, taken on day 0 of AZD1222 vaccination. The receptor was isolated from an adult in good health.

CDR3 DNA: TGTGCCAGTAGTCTCGGACCCGGAAAAGTGACCCAGTACTTC. Its protein product is CASSLGPGKVTQYF. V usage is TRBV19 and J usage is TRBJ2-5; D is unresolved. The CDR3 has 14 amino acids. CDR1 is LNHDA, CDR2 SQIVND, per germline (reference sequence). Deletions cut 5 bases from V and 7 bases from J, with 17 bases between.